This TCR beta chain emerged from a study of T cell repertoires in cytomegalovirus infection. Study-level information: CMV infection together with matching HLA type was indicated by public TCR beta signatures. Study outcomes and limitations: The response measured ex vivo was dominated by TCR beta clonotypes (HLA-C-restricted and CMV-specific). Carriers of CMV plus the relevant HLA were identified by cumulative public TCR beta family frequency.

In this sample, this clonotype turned up a few times. The antigen is undetermined. The CDR3 runs to 17 residues. V dropped 7 bases and J dropped 0; count of bases not matched to a gene: 15. TCRdb re-called the reads with MiXCR, one entry per CDR3 protein. The table records about 830,000 distinct CDR3 sequences, 32% of them present only once. The chain couples TRBV12-3 or TRBV12-4 to TRBJ2-7; 7 positions match TRBD1. This sample comprised cultured CD8+ T cells from PBMCs, obtained from culture after CMV antigen stimulation. The sequence was obtained from a human donor in good health (CMV status not recorded). Some clones in this sample may be carry-over from other donors' samples. CDR3 sequence: CASTSTIRDSNSYEQYF. The CDR3 DNA reads as TGTGCCAGCACCTCCACGATCCGGGACAGCAACTCCTACGAGCAGTACTTC.